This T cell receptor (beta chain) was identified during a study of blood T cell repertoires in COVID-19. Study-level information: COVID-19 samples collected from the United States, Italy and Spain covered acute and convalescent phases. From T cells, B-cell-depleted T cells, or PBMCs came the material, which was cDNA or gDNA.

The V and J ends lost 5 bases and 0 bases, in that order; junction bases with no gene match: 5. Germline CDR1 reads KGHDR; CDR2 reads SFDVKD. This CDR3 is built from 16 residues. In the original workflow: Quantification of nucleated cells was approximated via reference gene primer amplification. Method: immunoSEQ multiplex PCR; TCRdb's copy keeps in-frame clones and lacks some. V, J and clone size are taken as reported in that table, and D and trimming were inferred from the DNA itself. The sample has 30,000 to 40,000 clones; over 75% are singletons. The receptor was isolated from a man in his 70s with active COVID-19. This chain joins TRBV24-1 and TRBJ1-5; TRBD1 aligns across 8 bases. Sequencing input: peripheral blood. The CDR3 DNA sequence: TGTGCCACCAGTGGCGGACAGGGAGTTAGCAATCAGCCCCAGCATTTT. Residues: CATSGGQGVSNQPQHF.